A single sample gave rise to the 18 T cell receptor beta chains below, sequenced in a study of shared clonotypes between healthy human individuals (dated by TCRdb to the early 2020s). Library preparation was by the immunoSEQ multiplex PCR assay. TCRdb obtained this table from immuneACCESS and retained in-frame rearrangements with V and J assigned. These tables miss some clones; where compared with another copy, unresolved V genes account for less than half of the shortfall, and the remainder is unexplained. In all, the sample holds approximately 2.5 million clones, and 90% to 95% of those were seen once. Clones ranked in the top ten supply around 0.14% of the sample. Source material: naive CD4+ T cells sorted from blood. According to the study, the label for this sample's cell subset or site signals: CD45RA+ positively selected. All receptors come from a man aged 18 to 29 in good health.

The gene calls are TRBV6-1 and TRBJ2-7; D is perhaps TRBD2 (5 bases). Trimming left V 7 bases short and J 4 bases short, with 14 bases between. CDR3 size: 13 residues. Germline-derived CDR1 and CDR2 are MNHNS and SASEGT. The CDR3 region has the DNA TGTGCCAGCACCCTAGTCGGGGTTTACGAGCAGTACTTC. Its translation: CASTLVGVYEQYF.

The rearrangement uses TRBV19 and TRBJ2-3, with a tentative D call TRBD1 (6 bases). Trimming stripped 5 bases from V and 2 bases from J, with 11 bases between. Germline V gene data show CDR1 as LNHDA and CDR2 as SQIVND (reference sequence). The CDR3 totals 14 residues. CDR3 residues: CASSPDRTTDTQYF. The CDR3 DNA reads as TGTGCCAGTAGTCCAGACAGGACCACAGATACGCAGTATTTT.

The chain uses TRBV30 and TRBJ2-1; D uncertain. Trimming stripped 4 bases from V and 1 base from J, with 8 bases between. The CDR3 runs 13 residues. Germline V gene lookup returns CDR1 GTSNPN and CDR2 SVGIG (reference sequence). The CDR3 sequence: CAWTYSSYNEQFF. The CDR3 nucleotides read TGTGCCTGGACGTACTCATCCTACAATGAGCAGTTCTTC.

As DNA, the CDR3 is TGTGCCTACCCTCAGAGGGGACAGGGCCCCTATGGCTACACCTTC. Translated, it gives CAYPQRGQGPYGYTF. V gene TRBV30 combines with J gene TRBJ1-2, with TRBD1 matching 9 bases. In germline, CDR1 is GTSNPN, CDR2 SVGIG (reference sequence). V dropped 7 bases and J dropped 4; count of bases not matched to a gene: 13. The CDR3 covers 15 residues.

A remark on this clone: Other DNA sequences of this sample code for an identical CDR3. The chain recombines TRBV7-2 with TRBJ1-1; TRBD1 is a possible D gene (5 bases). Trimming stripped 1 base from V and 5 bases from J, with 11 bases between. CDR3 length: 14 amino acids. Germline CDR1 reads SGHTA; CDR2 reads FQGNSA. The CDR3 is CASSLGDSRTEAFF. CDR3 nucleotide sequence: TGTGCCAGCAGCTTAGGAGACAGTAGGACTGAAGCTTTCTTT. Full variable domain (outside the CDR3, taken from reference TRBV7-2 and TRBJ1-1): GAGVSQSPSNKVTEKGKDVELRCDPISGHTALYWYRQSLGQGLEFLIYFQGNSAPDKSGLPSDRFSAERTGGSVSTLTIQRTQQEDSAVYLCASSLGDSRTEAFFGQGTRLTVV.

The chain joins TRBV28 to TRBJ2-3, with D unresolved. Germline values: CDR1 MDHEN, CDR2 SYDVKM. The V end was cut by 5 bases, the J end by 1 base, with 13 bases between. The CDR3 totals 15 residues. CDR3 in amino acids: CASSLETLGTDTQYF. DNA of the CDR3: TGTGCCAGCAGTCTCGAAACCCTGGGCACAGATACGCAGTATTTT.

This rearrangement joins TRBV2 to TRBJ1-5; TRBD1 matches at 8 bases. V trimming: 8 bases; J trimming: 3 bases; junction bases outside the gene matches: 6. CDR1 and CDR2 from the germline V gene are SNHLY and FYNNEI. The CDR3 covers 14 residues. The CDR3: CASSWTGTNQPQHF. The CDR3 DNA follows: TGTGCCAGCTCTTGGACAGGGACCAATCAGCCCCAGCATTTT.

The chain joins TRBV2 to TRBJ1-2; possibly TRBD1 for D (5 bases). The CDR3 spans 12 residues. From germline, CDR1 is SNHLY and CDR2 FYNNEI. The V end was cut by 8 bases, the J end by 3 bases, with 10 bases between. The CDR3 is CASLGDDYGYTF. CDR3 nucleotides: TGTGCCAGCTTGGGGGACGACTATGGCTACACCTTC.

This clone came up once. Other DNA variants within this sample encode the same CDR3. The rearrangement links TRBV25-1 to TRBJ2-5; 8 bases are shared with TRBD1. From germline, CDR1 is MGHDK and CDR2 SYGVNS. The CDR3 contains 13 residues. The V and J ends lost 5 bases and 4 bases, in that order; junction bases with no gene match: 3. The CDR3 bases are TGTGCCAGCAGTCCAGGGGGCCGAGAGACCCAGTACTTC. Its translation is CASSPGGRETQYF.

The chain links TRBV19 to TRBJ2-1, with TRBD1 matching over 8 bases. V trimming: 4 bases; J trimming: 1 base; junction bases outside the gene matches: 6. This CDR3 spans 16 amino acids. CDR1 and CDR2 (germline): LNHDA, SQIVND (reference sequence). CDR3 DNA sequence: TGTGCCAGTAGTAGGCAGGGGGCTGGTTCCTACAATGAGCAGTTCTTC. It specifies CASSRQGAGSYNEQFF.

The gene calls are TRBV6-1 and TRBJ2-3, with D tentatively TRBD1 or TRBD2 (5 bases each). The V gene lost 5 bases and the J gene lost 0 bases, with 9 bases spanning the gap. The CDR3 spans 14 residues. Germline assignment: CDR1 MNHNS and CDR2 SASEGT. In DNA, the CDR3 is TGTGCCAGCAGTCAGGGACGCAGCACAGATACGCAGTATTTT. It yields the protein CASSQGRSTDTQYF.

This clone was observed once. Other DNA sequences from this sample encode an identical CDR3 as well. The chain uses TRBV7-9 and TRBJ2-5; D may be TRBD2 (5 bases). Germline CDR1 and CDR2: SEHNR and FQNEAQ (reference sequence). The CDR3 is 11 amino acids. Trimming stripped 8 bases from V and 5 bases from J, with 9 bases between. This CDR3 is CASRRGETQYF. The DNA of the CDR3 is TGTGCCAGCCGACGAGGGGAGACCCAGTACTTC.

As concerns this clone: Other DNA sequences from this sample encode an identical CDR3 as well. The CDR3 region is CAWSVGLEETQYF. For the CDR3, the DNA is TGTGCCTGGAGTGTAGGGCTCGAGGAGACCCAGTACTTC. The chain couples TRBV30 to TRBJ2-5, with D uncertain. Looked up from germline, CDR1 is GTSNPN and CDR2 is SVGIG (reference sequence). The V end was cut by 0 bases, the J end by 5 bases, with 10 bases between. This CDR3 contains 13 residues.

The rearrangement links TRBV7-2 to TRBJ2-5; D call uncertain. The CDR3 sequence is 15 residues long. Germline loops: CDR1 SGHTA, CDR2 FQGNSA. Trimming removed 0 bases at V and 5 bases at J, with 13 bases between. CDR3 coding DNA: TGTGCCAGCAGCTTAGCACCTCCTAAGGGCGAGACCCAGTACTTC. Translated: CASSLAPPKGETQYF.

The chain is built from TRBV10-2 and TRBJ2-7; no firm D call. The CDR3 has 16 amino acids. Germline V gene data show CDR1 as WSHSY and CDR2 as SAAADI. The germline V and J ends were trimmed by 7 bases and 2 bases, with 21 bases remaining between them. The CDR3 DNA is TGCGCCAGCAATTCCTTGGGGATTAGGGATGCCTACGAGCAGTACTTC. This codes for CASNSLGIRDAYEQYF.

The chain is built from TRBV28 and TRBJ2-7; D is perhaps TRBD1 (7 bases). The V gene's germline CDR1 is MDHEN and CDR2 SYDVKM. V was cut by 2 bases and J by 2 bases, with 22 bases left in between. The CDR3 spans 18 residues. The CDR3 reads CASSLEGLGQGGAYEQYF. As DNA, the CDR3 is TGTGCCAGCAGTTTAGAGGGGTTGGGGCAGGGGGGCGCCTACGAGCAGTACTTC.

CDR3 sequence reads: CASSLGGAGFVSPLHF. The CDR3 DNA follows: TGTGCCAGCAGTTTGGGGGGGGCAGGATTTGTTTCACCCCTCCACTTT. The V and J genes are TRBV27 and TRBJ1-6; tentative D call: TRBD1 (6 bases). Trimming removed 3 bases at V and 9 bases at J, with 18 bases between. Looked up from germline, CDR1 is MNHEY and CDR2 is SMNVEV (reference sequence). The CDR3 length is 16 residues.

The CDR3 here is CASSLGLSEQYF. Written as DNA, the CDR3 is TGCGCCAGCAGCTTAGGGCTCTCCGAGCAGTACTTC. The rearrangement uses TRBV5-1 and TRBJ2-7; D remains ambiguous. This CDR3 has 12 residues. Germline V CDR1 and CDR2: SGHRS, YFSETQ. Trimming took 2 bases from V and 6 from J, leaving 9 bases between them.